The entry below gives a single T cell receptor beta chain sequence along with its context. Antigen specificity is unknown. The protocol was immunoSEQ multiplex PCR, while the TCRdb copy is restricted to in-frame clones and leaves out a portion. Seen here are roughly 78,000 clones, about 82% observed once, and the top ten hold 2.9%. This record belongs to a study of T cell responses to AZD1222 COVID-19 vaccine. General observations from the study: Once two AZD1222 doses were given, Spike-specific TCR breadth and depth went up. Among those given AZD1222, only five or six were seropositive at baseline.

V dropped 5 bases and J dropped 0 bases, with 13 bases sitting between them. The germline V gene has CDR1 SGHVS and CDR2 FQNEAQ. This CDR3 contains 15 residues. The starting material was peripheral blood, obtained on day 0 of AZD1222 vaccination. This receptor was obtained from an adult in good health. The chain employs TRBV7-8 and TRBJ1-1, with D hard to call. In nucleotides, the CDR3 is TGTGCCAGCAGCCGAGGCTCGACACTGAACACTGAAGCTTTCTTT. Translating it yields CASSRGSTLNTEAFF.